This entry concerns a single TCR beta chain. The library protocol tagged individual cDNA molecules with unique molecular identifiers. MiXCR, run by TCRdb on the 5' RACE reads, gives a single entry per CDR3 protein. The repertoire holds about 97,000 distinct CDR3 sequences, roughly 11% seen once, with 4.7% in the top ten. Trimming removed 6 bases at V and 10 bases at J, with 15 bases between. The CDR3 contains 11 residues. Germline loops: CDR1 DFQATT, CDR2 SNEGSKA (reference sequence). The sample originates from a study of early T cells in non-severe SARS-CoV-2 infection. Across the whole study: Whole-blood bulk RNA, unsorted, was sequenced, and chains were unpaired.

Sequencing was performed on whole blood, taken at baseline. The chain combines TRBV20-1 with TRBJ2-5; D gene ambiguous. The clonotype originates from an adult who was a healthcare worker with PCR-confirmed SARS-CoV-2 infection or an uninfected control (not recorded which). CDR3 residues: CSAPVLSIQYF. The CDR3 nucleotides are TGCAGTGCCCCGGTTCTCTCAATCCAGTACTTC.